A selection of T cell receptor beta chains follows, all from one sample in a study of OX40 agonist ivuxolimab in advanced cancers. The data were produced by immunoSEQ multiplex PCR, yet TCRdb's version contains in-frame clones alone and is incomplete. The sample carries 20,000 to 30,000 clones, 70% to 90% recorded once. The sample was CD4+ or CD8+ T cells sorted from blood, taken in a trial of the OX40 agonist ivuxolimab. The receptor source for this set is an adult with an advanced solid tumor such as melanoma, head and neck, liver or kidney cancer. The CDR3 runs from the conserved cysteine through the conserved F or W. A D gene is named only where the DNA matches it firmly. Size is omitted from some rows. Given values are once, few, many or a class for expanded clones.

abundance	v_gene	j_gene	d_gene	CDR3aa	CDR3nt
-	TRBV10-3	TRBJ2-7	-	CAISQTISYEQYF	TGTGCCATCAGTCAGACGATTTCCTACGAGCAGTACTTC
-	TRBV6-1	TRBJ2-1	TRBD2	CASSEDSGGAPYNEQFF	TGTGCCAGCAGTGAAGACAGCGGGGGGGCCCCCTACAATGAGCAGTTCTTC
-	TRBV5-1	TRBJ2-7	TRBD2	CASSRGAGTYEQYF	TGCGCCAGCAGCAGGGGAGCGGGGACCTACGAGCAGTACTTC
-	TRBV27	TRBJ2-1	TRBD2	CASSASSGRSNEQFF	TGTGCCAGCAGTGCCTCCTCCGGGAGGTCCAATGAGCAGTTCTTC
once	TRBV18	TRBJ2-2	-	CASSNTGELFF	TGTGCCAGCTCAAACACCGGGGAGCTGTTTTTT
-	TRBV7-9	TRBJ2-3	-	CASGLRGGTTDTQYF	TGTGCCAGCGGGCTCAGGGGGGGCACGACAGATACGCAGTATTTT
-	TRBV27	TRBJ2-7	-	CASSLFSSSYEQYF	TGTGCCAGCAGTTTATTCAGCAGCTCCTACGAGCAGTACTTC
-	TRBV7-6	TRBJ2-7	TRBD1	CASSGQTGYEQYF	TGTGCCAGCTCGGGACAGACTGGCTACGAGCAGTACTTC
-	TRBV15	TRBJ1-3	-	CATSRDEFGTRPNTIYF	TGTGCCACCAGCAGAGATGAATTCGGAACACGTCCAAACACCATATATTTT
-	TRBV27	TRBJ2-7	-	CASSQAYEQYF	TGTGCCAGCAGTCAGGCCTACGAGCAGTACTTC
-	TRBV27	TRBJ2-7	-	CASAEWGTALDEQYF	TGTGCCAGCGCCGAATGGGGAACGGCCCTCGACGAGCAGTACTTC
once	TRBV9	TRBJ1-4	-	CASSRGEAATNEKLFF	TGTGCCAGCAGCCGCGGGGAGGCGGCAACTAATGAAAAACTGTTTTTT
-	TRBV2	TRBJ2-3	TRBD2	CASSGFPSGGAADTQYF	TGTGCCAGCAGTGGGTTCCCCAGCGGGGGGGCAGCAGATACGCAGTATTTT
-	TRBV5-4	TRBJ2-5	TRBD1	CASSLYGTVGQETQYF	TGTGCCAGCAGCTTGTATGGGACAGTGGGGCAAGAGACCCAGTACTTC
-	TRBV10-2	TRBJ2-7	-	CASSESYEQYF	TGCGCCAGCAGTGAAAGTTACGAGCAGTACTTC
-	TRBV30	TRBJ2-2	-	CAWDPGLNTGELFF	TGTGCCTGGGACCCGGGACTCAACACCGGGGAGCTGTTTTTT
-	TRBV5-6	TRBJ2-4	TRBD1	CASSLDRGTKNIQYF	TGTGCCAGCAGCTTGGACAGGGGAACCAAAAACATTCAGTACTTC
-	TRBV9	TRBJ2-7	TRBD2	CASSVASGDSYEQYF	TGTGCCAGCAGCGTAGCTAGCGGGGACTCCTACGAGCAGTACTTC
few	TRBV2	TRBJ1-1	-	CASIEGLEAFF	TGTGCCAGCATCGAAGGATTAGAAGCTTTCTTT
-	TRBV27	TRBJ2-7	-	CASSLGGSSYEQYF	TGTGCCAGCAGTTTAGGGGGGAGCTCCTACGAGCAGTACTTC
-	TRBV27	TRBJ2-7	-	CASSSYEQYF	TGTGCCAGTAGCTCCTACGAGCAGTACTTC
-	TRBV6-5	TRBJ2-4	-	CASSYSSGVDGIQYF	TGTGCCAGCAGTTACTCGTCCGGGGTTGACGGCATTCAGTACTTC
-	TRBV28	TRBJ2-5	-	CATLDRSQETQYF	TGTGCCACCCTCGACAGGAGCCAAGAGACCCAGTACTTC
-	TRBV19	TRBJ1-5	-	CASSMLLGGPQHF	TGTGCCAGTAGTATGCTTCTCGGGGGGCCCCAGCATTTT
-	TRBV2	TRBJ2-7	-	CASSETGTPLPYEQYF	TGTGCCAGCAGTGAAACCGGGACCCCCCTGCCCTACGAGCAGTACTTC
-	TRBV9	TRBJ2-7	TRBD1	CASSVGTGWDEQYF	TGTGCCAGCAGCGTGGGGACAGGTTGGGACGAGCAGTACTTC
once	TRBV7-9	TRBJ2-1	-	CASSTYGLPSSYNEQFF	TGTGCCAGCAGCACTTACGGTCTCCCATCTTCCTACAATGAGCAGTTCTTC
-	TRBV9	TRBJ1-6	-	CASSVESGNSPLHF	TGTGCCAGCAGCGTAGAATCCGGAAATTCACCCCTCCACTTT
-	TRBV14	TRBJ2-7	-	CASSQGRGYEQYF	TGTGCCAGCAGCCAAGGACGGGGCTACGAGCAGTACTTC
-	TRBV11-2	TRBJ1-2	-	CASSSQGYYGYTF	TGTGCCAGCAGCTCACAGGGCTACTATGGCTACACCTTC
-	TRBV4-3	TRBJ2-2	-	CASSQDRGTGELFF	TGCGCCAGCAGCCAAGATCGAGGTACCGGGGAGCTGTTTTTT
-	TRBV10-1	TRBJ2-7	-	CASSESRKAGPGEQYF	TGCGCCAGCAGTGAGTCTAGAAAGGCCGGCCCAGGCGAGCAGTACTTC
-	TRBV4-1	TRBJ2-1	TRBD1	CASSQGTGLSTPLLNEQFF	TGCGCCAGCAGCCAGGGGACAGGACTTTCCACACCCCTACTCAATGAGCAGTTCTTC
-	TRBV5-1	TRBJ1-3	TRBD1	CASSRGQEPNTIYF	TGCGCCAGCAGCAGGGGACAGGAGCCCAACACCATATATTTT
-	TRBV10-3	TRBJ2-7	-	CAISDSAYEQYF	TGTGCCATCAGTGACAGTGCCTACGAGCAGTACTTC
-	TRBV18	TRBJ2-7	-	CASWYGEQYF	TGTGCCAGCTGGTACGGCGAGCAGTACTTC
-	TRBV5-6	TRBJ2-7	TRBD1	CASSLWTGVREQYF	TGTGCCAGCAGCCTCTGGACAGGGGTGAGGGAGCAGTACTTC
-	TRBV10-1	TRBJ2-3	TRBD2	CASSEWRGSTDTQYF	TGCGCCAGCAGTGAGTGGCGGGGGAGCACAGATACGCAGTATTTT
-	TRBV20-1	TRBJ2-3	-	CSGRDTDTQYF	TGCAGTGGGAGAGATACAGATACGCAGTATTTT
-	TRBV7-9	TRBJ2-7	TRBD1	CASSPDREWREQYF	TGTGCCAGCAGCCCCGACAGGGAGTGGCGCGAGCAGTACTTC
-	TRBV4-2	TRBJ2-7	-	CASSHNPEASSHEQYF	TGTGCCAGCAGCCATAACCCTGAGGCTAGTTCCCACGAGCAGTACTTC
-	TRBV5-1	TRBJ2-2	-	CASTWTTGELFF	TGCGCCAGCACCTGGACCACCGGGGAGCTGTTTTTT
-	TRBV10-1	TRBJ2-7	-	CASSEYSLYEQYF	TGCGCCAGCAGTGAGTATTCCCTCTACGAGCAGTACTTC
-	TRBV19	TRBJ2-7	TRBD1	CASSTGTGSYEQYF	TGTGCCAGTAGTACCGGGACAGGATCCTACGAGCAGTACTTC
-	TRBV7-9	TRBJ1-4	-	CASSFRGDEKLFF	TGTGCCAGCAGCTTTCGTGGTGACGAAAAACTGTTTTTT
few	TRBV5-1	TRBJ2-7	-	CASSLAGGIYEQYF	TGCGCCAGCAGCTTGGCCGGAGGGATCTACGAGCAGTACTTC
-	TRBV5-6	TRBJ2-7	TRBD2	CASSRDYSYEQYF	TGTGCCAGCAGCAGGGACTATTCCTACGAGCAGTACTTC
-	TRBV25-1	TRBJ2-7	-	CASSEYDQTYEQYF	TGTGCCAGCAGTGAATATGACCAGACCTACGAGCAGTACTTC
-	TRBV10-2	TRBJ1-2	TRBD1	CASSETGDYGYTF	TGCGCCAGCAGTGAGACAGGGGACTATGGCTACACCTTC
-	TRBV19	TRBJ2-1	-	CASSIPYNEQFF	TGTGCCAGTAGTATACCTTACAATGAGCAGTTCTTC
-	TRBV27	TRBJ1-1	TRBD1	CASSPGTAVDTEAFF	TGTGCCAGCAGTCCGGGGACAGCTGTTGACACTGAAGCTTTCTTT
once	TRBV11-3	TRBJ2-7	-	CASSLSLAYEQYF	TGTGCCAGCAGCTTATCGTTGGCCTACGAGCAGTACTTC